The sequence of this T cell receptor beta chain was determined in a study of memory CD4+ T cells and cytomegalovirus serostatus. The protocol was immunoSEQ multiplex PCR, while the TCRdb copy is restricted to in-frame clones and leaves out a portion. The repertoire includes about 45,000 clones, roughly three quarters of them detected once, and 0.94% sits in the top ten. The sort gate was single viable CD3+CD4+CD8-CD45RO+ cells for memory CD4+ T cells. Germline assignment: CDR1 SEHNR and CDR2 FQNEAQ (reference sequence). Germline trimming cut 4 bases from V and 0 bases from J; bases unmatched to any gene: 5. The CDR3 is 15 amino acids.

Material: memory CD4+ T cells from blood. This sequence was found in an adult in good health and CMV-seronegative. The chain couples TRBV7-9 to TRBJ2-7; 8 bases agree with TRBD1. Written as DNA, the CDR3 is TGTGCCAGCAGCTCCCGGGACAGGAACTCCTACGAGCAGTACTTC. It translates to CASSSRDRNSYEQYF.